This paragraph reports one T cell receptor (beta chain). This specimen belongs to a study of blood T cell repertoires in COVID-19. Study as a whole: Samples came from the United States, Italy and Spain, spanning acute and convalescent COVID-19. T cells, B-cell-depleted T cells, or PBMCs supplied cDNA or gDNA.

In the original processing: Estimation of nucleated cell counts relied on the amplification of reference gene primers. Measured with immunoSEQ multiplex PCR; TCRdb has only the in-frame clones, and not every one. That table furnishes V, J and clone size, whereas the DNA furnished D and trimming. The sample lists about 130,000 clones; approximately 90% were seen once. In germline, CDR1 is MNHEY, CDR2 SVGEGT. The ends lost 2 bases at V and 3 bases at J; junction bases unmatched: 1. The CDR3 is 14 amino acids. This TCR derives from a man aged 55 to 69 with active or convalescent COVID-19. Sample: peripheral blood. The V and J genes are TRBV6-2 or TRBV6-3 and TRBJ2-3; 8 bases align to TRBD2. For the CDR3, the DNA is TGTGCCAGCAGTTACGCGGGGGGTACAGATACGCAGTATTTT. This gives the protein CASSYAGGTDTQYF.